The clone carrying this TCR beta chain was found a few times. Its target is not known. The PCR contained 60 Vbeta and 13 Jbeta primers. Clones were sequenced by immunoSEQ multiplex PCR, and TCRdb holds only the in-frame ones, with some missing. Of around 67,000 clones listed, approximately 58% are singletons. This sample stems from a study of cytomegalovirus exposure and HLA in healthy donors. General study results and limits: TCR beta V- and J-gene trimming was later associated with a missense DCLRE1C variant.

With V trimmed by 6 bases and J by 0 bases, 6 bases remained unmatched. The CDR3 contains 15 residues. Per the germline V gene, CDR1 is SGDLS and CDR2 is YYNGEE. The rearrangement uses TRBV9 and TRBJ1-2, with 9 bases lining up with TRBD1. Sequenced material: PBMCs. The receptor was isolated from a woman aged 50 to 65 in good health and CMV-seronegative. In DNA, the CDR3 is TGTGCCAGCACATGGACAGGGGACTCTAACTATGGCTACACCTTC. Its translation: CASTWTGDSNYGYTF.